The present entry profiles one T cell receptor (beta chain) with its context. The data were taken from a study of blood T cell repertoires in COVID-19. Study-wide background: COVID-19 samples from acute and convalescent phases originated in the United States, Italy and Spain. T cells, B-cell-depleted T cells, or PBMCs supplied cDNA or gDNA.

Assay used: immunoSEQ multiplex PCR; TCRdb lists only in-frame clones, some missing. This table has roughly 220,000 clones, about four fifths appearing once. The receptor comes from a woman of 80 years or more with COVID-19, enrolled during active disease. The sequenced sample consisted of peripheral blood.

CDR3 DNA sequence: TGTGCCTGGAGGGGCAGGGGGCGATACTTTAGCTCTGGAAACACCATATATTTT. Protein product: CAWRGRGRYFSSGNTIYF. The genes are TRBV30 and TRBJ1-3; 8 nucleotides match TRBD1. There are 18 residues in the CDR3. Germline loops: CDR1 GTSNPN, CDR2 SVGIG (reference sequence). V lost 3 bases to trimming and J lost 0 bases; unmatched junction nucleotides: 13. The complete variable domain, with remaining parts taken from reference TRBV30 and TRBJ1-3, reads SQTIHQWPATLVQPVGSPLSLECTVEGTSNPNLYWYRQAAGRGLQLLFYSVGIGQISSEVPQNLSASRPQDRQFILSSKKLLLSDSGFYLCAWRGRGRYFSSGNTIYFGEGSWLTVV.